The rows below give T cell receptor beta chains drawn from one sample of a study of neoadjuvant anti-PD-1 for oral cavity cancer. Some clones are missing from TCRdb's copy, which holds only in-frame ones; the method was immunoSEQ multiplex PCR. The profile shows 55,000 to 80,000 clones, around 85% of them singletons. The starting material was PBMCs, obtained after nivolumab (anti-PD-1) treatment. Receptor source: a person aged 35-79 years with oral cavity squamous cell carcinoma. The CDR3 runs from the conserved cysteine through the conserved F or W. The order of the fields is V gene, clone size, J gene, D gene, CDR3 protein, CDR3 DNA. The D gene is left open where the match is weak. Only part of the rows carry a size: once, few, many, or a class if the clone is expanded.

v_call: TRBV5-4
clone_size: .
j_call: TRBJ2-3
d_call: TRBD2
cdr3_aa: CASSKTSGGKDTQYF
cdr3_nt: TGTGCCAGCAGCAAAACTAGCGGGGGTAAAGATACGCAGTATTTT

v_call: TRBV19
clone_size: .
j_call: TRBJ2-5
d_call: .
cdr3_aa: CASSFTVQETQYF
cdr3_nt: TGTGCCAGTAGTTTTACGGTCCAAGAGACCCAGTACTTC

v_call: TRBV5-1
clone_size: .
j_call: TRBJ2-7
d_call: .
cdr3_aa: CASSLPSYEQYF
cdr3_nt: TGCGCCAGCAGCTTGCCCAGCTACGAGCAGTACTTC

v_call: TRBV7-8
clone_size: .
j_call: TRBJ2-2
d_call: TRBD2
cdr3_aa: CASSPTTSGSGELFF
cdr3_nt: TGTGCCAGCAGCCCGACGACTAGCGGGAGTGGGGAGCTGTTTTTT

v_call: TRBV6-1
clone_size: .
j_call: TRBJ1-1
d_call: .
cdr3_aa: CASGVDFNTEAFF
cdr3_nt: TGTGCCTCGGGGGTGGATTTTAACACTGAAGCTTTCTTT

v_call: TRBV9
clone_size: .
j_call: TRBJ2-5
d_call: TRBD2
cdr3_aa: CASSPRGTRRETQYF
cdr3_nt: TGTGCCAGCAGCCCTAGGGGGACTAGAAGGGAGACCCAGTACTTC

v_call: TRBV2
clone_size: .
j_call: TRBJ1-4
d_call: .
cdr3_aa: CASRLEGTPNEKLFF
cdr3_nt: TGTGCCAGCAGACTAGAAGGGACTCCAAATGAAAAACTGTTTTTT

v_call: TRBV27
clone_size: .
j_call: TRBJ1-6
d_call: TRBD1
cdr3_aa: CASSLPPDRGRNSPLHF
cdr3_nt: TGTGCCAGCAGTCTCCCTCCCGACAGGGGGAGGAATTCACCCCTCCACTTT

v_call: TRBV6-5
clone_size: .
j_call: TRBJ1-1
d_call: TRBD1
cdr3_aa: CASSPGTGGTEAFF
cdr3_nt: TGTGCCAGCAGTCCCGGGACAGGGGGAACTGAAGCTTTCTTT

v_call: TRBV19
clone_size: .
j_call: TRBJ2-3
d_call: .
cdr3_aa: CASSRSRRGRTDTQYF
cdr3_nt: TGTGCCAGTAGTAGATCCCGGCGGGGCCGAACAGATACGCAGTATTTT

v_call: TRBV4-1
clone_size: .
j_call: TRBJ2-1
d_call: .
cdr3_aa: CASSQESLATLYNEQFF
cdr3_nt: TGCGCCAGCAGCCAAGAGAGCTTGGCAACACTTTACAATGAGCAGTTCTTC

v_call: TRBV2
clone_size: once
j_call: TRBJ1-4
d_call: TRBD1
cdr3_aa: CASTPQGAGTNEKLFF
cdr3_nt: TGTGCCAGCACCCCACAGGGGGCGGGAACTAATGAAAAACTGTTTTTT

v_call: TRBV9
clone_size: .
j_call: TRBJ2-1
d_call: .
cdr3_aa: CASSVAPGTYNEQFF
cdr3_nt: TGTGCCAGCAGCGTAGCCCCGGGAACCTACAATGAGCAGTTCTTC

v_call: TRBV2
clone_size: .
j_call: TRBJ2-2
d_call: .
cdr3_aa: CASNPGRTAGELFF
cdr3_nt: TGTGCCAGCAACCCTGGGCGGACGGCCGGGGAGCTGTTTTTT

v_call: TRBV30
clone_size: .
j_call: TRBJ1-5
d_call: .
cdr3_aa: CAWRWERARKGPQHF
cdr3_nt: TGTGCCTGGAGGTGGGAGAGGGCCAGGAAAGGGCCCCAGCATTTT

v_call: TRBV6-1
clone_size: .
j_call: TRBJ2-1
d_call: .
cdr3_aa: CASKTEVSGVHEQFF
cdr3_nt: TGTGCCAGCAAGACAGAAGTGTCAGGGGTCCATGAGCAGTTCTTC

v_call: TRBV5-1
clone_size: .
j_call: TRBJ2-6
d_call: .
cdr3_aa: CASSPTTDISGANVLTF
cdr3_nt: TGCGCCAGCAGCCCTACTACTGACATCTCTGGGGCCAACGTCCTGACTTTC

v_call: TRBV19
clone_size: .
j_call: TRBJ2-7
d_call: TRBD2
cdr3_aa: CASSIVGTSSEQYF
cdr3_nt: TGTGCCAGTAGTATAGTGGGGACTAGCAGCGAGCAGTACTTC

v_call: TRBV7-9
clone_size: .
j_call: TRBJ2-3
d_call: .
cdr3_aa: CASSRPGWSGGTDTQYF
cdr3_nt: TGTGCCAGCAGCCGCCCGGGGTGGAGCGGCGGCACAGATACGCAGTATTTT

v_call: TRBV7-3
clone_size: .
j_call: TRBJ2-1
d_call: .
cdr3_aa: CASSPRANPLVDFGEQFF
cdr3_nt: TGTGCCAGCAGCCCCAGGGCTAACCCCTTAGTGGATTTCGGTGAGCAGTTCTTC

v_call: TRBV5-4
clone_size: .
j_call: TRBJ1-1
d_call: TRBD1
cdr3_aa: CASSPGQGNTEAFF
cdr3_nt: TGTGCCAGCAGCCCCGGACAGGGGAACACTGAAGCTTTCTTT

v_call: TRBV13
clone_size: .
j_call: TRBJ2-5
d_call: TRBD2
cdr3_aa: CASRPRTSGGALETQYF
cdr3_nt: TGTGCCAGCAGACCTAGGACTAGCGGGGGGGCTTTGGAGACCCAGTACTTC

v_call: TRBV7-3
clone_size: .
j_call: TRBJ1-2
d_call: .
cdr3_aa: CASSLTREGGYTF
cdr3_nt: TGTGCCAGCAGCTTAACCAGGGAAGGTGGCTACACCTTC

v_call: TRBV5-1
clone_size: .
j_call: TRBJ1-1
d_call: TRBD1
cdr3_aa: CASSTGTGEAFF
cdr3_nt: TGCGCCAGCAGCACAGGGACAGGGGAAGCTTTCTTT

v_call: TRBV5-1
clone_size: .
j_call: TRBJ2-7
d_call: .
cdr3_aa: CASSLGQGIEQYF
cdr3_nt: TGCGCCAGCAGCTTGGGACAAGGAATAGAGCAGTACTTC

v_call: TRBV9
clone_size: .
j_call: TRBJ2-5
d_call: TRBD1
cdr3_aa: CASSVAGRQGQETQYF
cdr3_nt: TGTGCCAGCAGCGTAGCGGGGAGACAGGGACAAGAGACCCAGTACTTC

v_call: TRBV30
clone_size: .
j_call: TRBJ1-4
d_call: .
cdr3_aa: CARTGKLFF
cdr3_nt: TGTGCCCGGACCGGAAAACTGTTTTTT

v_call: TRBV7-7
clone_size: once
j_call: TRBJ2-2
d_call: .
cdr3_aa: CASSALGPSGELFF
cdr3_nt: TGTGCCAGCAGCGCTCTTGGACCGTCCGGGGAGCTGTTTTTT

v_call: TRBV10-3
clone_size: .
j_call: TRBJ1-1
d_call: .
cdr3_aa: CAIGPSGNTEAFF
cdr3_nt: TGTGCCATCGGACCCTCGGGGAACACTGAAGCTTTCTTT

v_call: TRBV4-1
clone_size: .
j_call: TRBJ2-1
d_call: TRBD2
cdr3_aa: CASSQDQTPSGRVNEQFF
cdr3_nt: TGCGCCAGCAGCCAAGATCAAACCCCGAGCGGGAGGGTCAATGAGCAGTTCTTC

v_call: TRBV29-1
clone_size: .
j_call: TRBJ2-7
d_call: .
cdr3_aa: CSVRDFGHEQYF
cdr3_nt: TGCAGCGTGCGGGATTTTGGTCATGAGCAGTACTTC

v_call: TRBV4-1
clone_size: .
j_call: TRBJ2-7
d_call: TRBD2
cdr3_aa: CASSHFSGLSYEQYF
cdr3_nt: TGCGCCAGCAGCCACTTTAGCGGGCTCTCCTACGAGCAGTACTTC

v_call: TRBV5-1
clone_size: .
j_call: TRBJ1-1
d_call: .
cdr3_aa: CASSIAPGPNTEAFF
cdr3_nt: TGCGCCAGCAGCATAGCGCCGGGCCCCAACACTGAAGCTTTCTTT

v_call: TRBV10-1
clone_size: .
j_call: TRBJ2-7
d_call: TRBD1
cdr3_aa: CASSAEGQGIYEQYF
cdr3_nt: TGCGCCAGCAGTGCCGAGGGACAGGGAATCTACGAGCAGTACTTC

v_call: TRBV30
clone_size: .
j_call: TRBJ2-7
d_call: .
cdr3_aa: CAWIRQDRQRDEQYF
cdr3_nt: TGTGCCTGGATAAGGCAGGACAGGCAGCGGGACGAGCAGTACTTC

v_call: TRBV4-1
clone_size: .
j_call: TRBJ2-3
d_call: TRBD2
cdr3_aa: CASSHLITRLAVDTDTQYF
cdr3_nt: TGCGCCAGCAGCCACTTGATTACAAGGCTAGCGGTAGACACAGATACGCAGTATTTT

v_call: TRBV6-1
clone_size: .
j_call: TRBJ2-7
d_call: .
cdr3_aa: CASSEVFTQLSYEQYF
cdr3_nt: TGTGCCAGCAGTGAGGTTTTCACACAGCTCTCCTACGAGCAGTACTTC

v_call: TRBV9
clone_size: once
j_call: TRBJ2-1
d_call: TRBD2
cdr3_aa: CASSVDGGGGGSYNEQFF
cdr3_nt: TGTGCCAGCAGCGTAGACGGTGGCGGGGGTGGCTCATACAATGAGCAGTTCTTC

v_call: TRBV5-1
clone_size: .
j_call: TRBJ2-5
d_call: TRBD2
cdr3_aa: CASSLGLAGQETQYF
cdr3_nt: TGCGCCAGCAGCTTGGGGCTAGCGGGCCAAGAGACCCAGTACTTC

v_call: TRBV5-1
clone_size: .
j_call: TRBJ2-5
d_call: TRBD2
cdr3_aa: CASSLAGTSGAPTQYF
cdr3_nt: TGCGCCAGCAGCTTGGCCGGGACTAGCGGGGCACCGACCCAGTACTTC

v_call: TRBV7-9
clone_size: .
j_call: TRBJ1-1
d_call: .
cdr3_aa: CASSLERLTEAFF
cdr3_nt: TGTGCCAGCAGCTTAGAGCGGCTGACTGAAGCTTTCTTT

v_call: TRBV27
clone_size: .
j_call: TRBJ2-2
d_call: .
cdr3_aa: CATASRNTGELFF
cdr3_nt: TGTGCCACCGCATCAAGGAACACCGGGGAGCTGTTTTTT

v_call: TRBV6-1
clone_size: .
j_call: TRBJ2-3
d_call: .
cdr3_aa: CASSWGSGTQYF
cdr3_nt: TGTGCCAGCAGTTGGGGGTCGGGTACGCAGTATTTT

v_call: TRBV30
clone_size: .
j_call: TRBJ2-7
d_call: .
cdr3_aa: CAWRGGVGYEQYF
cdr3_nt: TGTGCCTGGAGAGGGGGGGTAGGCTACGAGCAGTACTTC

v_call: TRBV5-1
clone_size: .
j_call: TRBJ2-3
d_call: .
cdr3_aa: CASSLEVTTDTQYF
cdr3_nt: TGCGCCAGCAGCTTGGAGGTGACCACAGATACGCAGTATTTT

v_call: TRBV10-1
clone_size: .
j_call: TRBJ2-7
d_call: TRBD2
cdr3_aa: CASSEKVSGLREQYF
cdr3_nt: TGCGCCAGCAGTGAGAAGGTCTCGGGACTACGCGAGCAGTACTTC

v_call: TRBV19
clone_size: few
j_call: TRBJ1-2
d_call: .
cdr3_aa: CASSNHQGDYGYTF
cdr3_nt: TGTGCCAGTAGTAACCACCAGGGAGACTATGGCTACACCTTC

v_call: TRBV10-3
clone_size: .
j_call: TRBJ2-2
d_call: .
cdr3_aa: CAIHSGGRNTGELFF
cdr3_nt: TGTGCCATCCACTCCGGGGGGCGGAACACCGGGGAGCTGTTTTTT

v_call: TRBV2
clone_size: .
j_call: TRBJ2-2
d_call: .
cdr3_aa: CASSAGYGELFF
cdr3_nt: TGTGCCAGCAGCGCGGGGTACGGGGAGCTGTTTTTT

v_call: TRBV6-1
clone_size: .
j_call: TRBJ1-2
d_call: .
cdr3_aa: CASRPLGQGEVTF
cdr3_nt: TGTGCCAGCAGACCGCTCGGGCAGGGAGAAGTCACCTTC

v_call: TRBV5-4
clone_size: .
j_call: TRBJ2-7
d_call: TRBD1
cdr3_aa: CASSIRTGGLTSSYEQYF
cdr3_nt: TGTGCCAGCAGCATCCGGACAGGGGGCTTAACCTCCTCCTACGAGCAGTACTTC

v_call: TRBV2
clone_size: .
j_call: TRBJ2-7
d_call: .
cdr3_aa: CASSAYEQYF
cdr3_nt: TGTGCCAGCAGCGCCTACGAGCAGTACTTC

v_call: TRBV5-1
clone_size: .
j_call: TRBJ2-5
d_call: .
cdr3_aa: CASSLDRLGWVGETQYF
cdr3_nt: TGCGCCAGCAGCTTGGATCGGCTGGGTTGGGTAGGCGAGACCCAGTACTTC

v_call: TRBV2
clone_size: .
j_call: TRBJ1-1
d_call: .
cdr3_aa: CASGRPRNTEAFF
cdr3_nt: TGTGCCAGCGGCAGACCCCGGAACACTGAAGCTTTCTTT

v_call: TRBV29-1
clone_size: .
j_call: TRBJ1-5
d_call: .
cdr3_aa: CSVFPHRIKAQHF
cdr3_nt: TGCAGCGTTTTTCCTCACAGGATCAAGGCCCAGCATTTT

v_call: TRBV27
clone_size: .
j_call: TRBJ2-1
d_call: .
cdr3_aa: CASSLAVASNEQFF
cdr3_nt: TGTGCCAGCAGTTTAGCCGTCGCCAGCAATGAGCAGTTCTTC

v_call: TRBV23-1
clone_size: .
j_call: TRBJ1-3
d_call: TRBD1
cdr3_aa: CASSLAYRGPGNTIYF
cdr3_nt: TGCGCCAGCAGCTTGGCTTACAGGGGGCCTGGAAACACCATATATTTT

v_call: TRBV7-9
clone_size: once
j_call: TRBJ1-1
d_call: .
cdr3_aa: CASSLAGVTEAFF
cdr3_nt: TGTGCCAGCAGCTTAGCTGGGGTCACTGAAGCTTTCTTT

v_call: TRBV4-2
clone_size: .
j_call: TRBJ1-5
d_call: .
cdr3_aa: CASSHTWGAEQPQHF
cdr3_nt: TGTGCCAGCAGCCATACTTGGGGGGCCGAGCAGCCCCAGCATTTT